This T cell receptor (beta chain) is drawn from a study of STAT5B mutations in CD4+ large granular lymphocyte leukemia. Trimming took 6 bases from V and 2 from J; bases not matched to a gene: 4. Germline loops: CDR1 KGHSH, CDR2 LQKENI. The CDR3 runs to 14 residues. Overall study results and limits: Patient CD4-sorted repertoires stayed more clonal than healthy ones after leukemic-clone removal. TRBV06-family usage was enriched in top patient clones (8/27) versus controls (2/35).

As for this clone: Antigen specificity is unknown.

Buffy coats from healthy blood donors served as controls. The protocol was immunoSEQ multiplex PCR, while the TCRdb copy is restricted to in-frame clones and leaves out a portion. Of about 46,000 clones listed, 65% to 85% are singletons. The receptor was isolated from a human donor in good health. The sample was CD4+ T cells from blood buffy coats. The gene calls are TRBV18 and TRBJ1-1; 9 positions match TRBD1. This chain's CDR3 is CASSGDRANTEAFF. The CDR3 DNA follows: TGTGCCAGCTCGGGGGACAGGGCTAACACTGAAGCTTTCTTT.